What follows are 21 T cell receptor beta chains derived from one specimen sequenced in a study of T cell responses to AZD1222 COVID-19 vaccine. Only in-frame clones appear in the TCRdb table, and some are missing; sequencing was by immunoSEQ multiplex PCR. In the table there are more than 150,000 clones, 85% to 95% of which are singletons. The sample consisted of peripheral blood, taken 28 days after the second AZD1222 dose. All receptors come from an adult who received the AZD1222 COVID-19 vaccine.

The chain carries TRBV4-3 and TRBJ2-1, with 9 bases aligning to TRBD1. With V trimmed by 5 bases and J by 7 bases, 6 bases remained unmatched. The CDR3 has 14 amino acids. The germline V gene encodes CDR1 LGHNA and CDR2 YSLEER. CDR3 in amino acids: CASSTLTGGNEQFF. The CDR3 coding sequence is TGCGCCAGCAGCACGTTGACAGGGGGTAATGAGCAGTTCTTC.

The V call is TRBV11-2, the J call TRBJ1-1; D unclear. Trimming shortened V by 1 base and J by 5 bases, and 8 bases separated the two germline ends. The CDR3 has 13 residues. Germline values: CDR1 SGHAT, CDR2 FQNNGV. The CDR3, as DNA: TGTGCCAGCAGCTTAGTATCAAGGACTGAAGCTTTCTTT. This encodes CASSLVSRTEAFF.

This clone appeared a single time. This sequence joins TRBV30 and TRBJ2-4; TRBD2 is a possible D gene (5 bases). Trimming took off 2 bases at V and 6 bases at J, with 11 bases between the two ends. CDR3 length: 13 residues. Per the germline V gene, CDR1 is GTSNPN and CDR2 is SVGIG (reference sequence). The CDR3 region has the DNA TGTGCCTGGAGTTCCGGGGTAGGAAACATTCAGTACTTC. Translation gives CAWSSGVGNIQYF.

The rearrangement uses TRBV30 and TRBJ1-2; tentatively, D is TRBD1 (5 bases). CDR3 length: 13 amino acids. Germline CDR1 GTSNPN, CDR2 SVGIG (reference sequence). V was trimmed by 1 base and J by 4 bases, leaving 10 bases between them. The CDR3 loop reads CAWSGGGTYGYTF. CDR3 bases: TGTGCCTGGAGTGGGGGGGGAACCTATGGCTACACCTTC.

CDR3 loop: CASSQASDGNEKLFF. In DNA, the CDR3 is TGTGCCAGCAGCCAAGCGTCAGATGGTAATGAAAAACTGTTTTTT. The chain has TRBV3-1 (or the pseudogene TRBV3-2) and TRBJ1-4; no definite D call. CDR1 and CDR2 from the germline V gene are LGHDT and YNNKEL (reference sequence). This CDR3 has 15 amino acids. V was cut by 1 base and J by 4 bases, with 10 bases left in between.

This clone was counted once. J is TRBJ1-4 and V is TRBV5-1; D possibly corresponds to TRBD1 (5 bases). This CDR3 is built from 17 residues. CDR1 SGHRS and CDR2 YFSETQ come from the germline V gene. Trimming stripped 0 bases from V and 3 bases from J, with 15 bases between. The CDR3 region has the DNA TGCGCCAGCAGCTTGGGTCAGGGTATGGGAGCTAATGAAAAACTGTTTTTT. The encoded protein is CASSLGQGMGANEKLFF.

V is TRBV9 and J is TRBJ1-2, with D uncertain. This CDR3 is built from 14 residues. The V end lost 3 bases, the J end lost 4 bases, and 13 bases lay between the germline ends. The germline gives CDR1 SGDLS, CDR2 YYNGEE. This CDR3 reads CASSEAGSFYGYTF. DNA for the CDR3: TGTGCCAGCAGCGAAGCGGGGAGTTTCTATGGCTACACCTTC.

The chain uses TRBV9 and TRBJ2-5; D remains unclear. Germline V gene lookup returns CDR1 SGDLS and CDR2 YYNGEE. Trimming cost V 0 bases and J 2 bases, with 8 bases left between them. The CDR3 is 14 amino acids. CDR3 in amino acids: CASSVGDRQETQYF. CDR3 DNA sequence: TGTGCCAGCAGCGTAGGGGATAGACAAGAGACCCAGTACTTC.

V is TRBV3-1 (or the pseudogene TRBV3-2) and J is TRBJ1-2; unclear D gene. The germline gives CDR1 LGHDT, CDR2 YNNKEL (reference sequence). V shed 3 bases and J shed 1 base, with 15 bases lying between them. The CDR3 sequence is 16 residues long. CDR3 DNA sequence: TGTGCCAGCAGCCAGGAAGGCGAAGGTCTTAACTATGGCTACACCTTC. It translates to CASSQEGEGLNYGYTF.

This clone was seen just once. CDR3 coding DNA: TGTGCCAGCAGCTTGGTAACTGCCAGCTATGGCTACACCTTC. Amino acid sequence: CASSLVTASYGYTF. The rearrangement links TRBV5-5 to TRBJ1-2; D remains unclear. Trimming cost V 0 bases and J 4 bases, with 10 bases left between them. The CDR3 covers 14 residues. Looked up from germline, CDR1 is SGHKS and CDR2 is YYEKEE (reference sequence).

In nucleotides, the CDR3 is TGTGCCAGCAGCTCGGGCCTGAGCTCTGGAAACACCATATATTTT. As protein: CASSSGLSSGNTIYF. The chain carries TRBV7-2 and TRBJ1-3, with D unclear. The CDR3 consists of 15 residues. The germline V gene encodes CDR1 SGHTA and CDR2 FQGNSA. Trimming took off 4 bases at V and 0 bases at J, with 10 bases between the two ends.

The rearrangement joins TRBV28 to TRBJ1-5, with D maybe TRBD1 (6 bases). This CDR3 is built from 15 residues. CDR1 and CDR2 from the germline V gene are MDHEN and SYDVKM. V gave up 6 bases and J gave up 6 bases, with 18 bases separating them. CDR3 nucleotide sequence: TGTGCCAGCAGAGAGGGGGGAACCTGGGGTCAGCCCCAGCATTTT. It codes for CASREGGTWGQPQHF. The variable domain in full, with the rest retrieved from reference TRBV28 and TRBJ1-5, is DVKVTQSSRYLVKRTGEKVFLECVQDMDHENMFWYRQDPGLGLRLIYFSYDVKMKEKGDIPEGYSVSREKKERFSLILESASTNQTSMYLCASREGGTWGQPQHFGDGTRLSIL.

The V gene is TRBV19, the J gene TRBJ2-5, with D perhaps matching TRBD2 (6 bases). Trimming left V 6 bases short and J 3 bases short, with 14 bases between. Germline CDR1 is LNHDA and CDR2 is SQIVND (reference sequence). The CDR3 sequence is 14 residues long. CDR3 sequence (DNA): TGTGCCAGTAGGCGGGACGGTGGTAAAGAGACCCAGTACTTC. Amino acids: CASRRDGGKETQYF.

This chain joins TRBV5-1 and TRBJ2-1, with D possibly being TRBD1 or TRBD2 (5 bases each). The germline V gene has CDR1 SGHRS and CDR2 YFSETQ. The CDR3 covers 19 residues. Trimming stripped 4 bases from V and 3 bases from J, with 26 bases between. This chain's CDR3 is CASSLIPQNFRGHYNEQFF. The CDR3 DNA follows: TGCGCCAGCAGCCTTATACCACAAAATTTCCGGGGCCACTACAATGAGCAGTTCTTC.

The chain carries TRBV12-3 or TRBV12-4 and TRBJ1-6, with no clear D. The CDR3 loop spans 12 amino acids. V lost 4 bases to trimming and J lost 10 bases, with 8 bases between them. In DNA form, the CDR3 reads TGTGCCAGCAGTTACAGTGGCTCACCCCTCCACTTT. As protein: CASSYSGSPLHF.

The chain combines TRBV19 with TRBJ2-7, with D maybe TRBD1 (5 bases). V lost 3 bases, J lost 2 bases, and 8 bases lay in between. This CDR3 region has 13 residues. CDR1 and CDR2 (germline): LNHDA, SQIVND (reference sequence). Here the CDR3 reads CASSIRTTYEQYF. CDR3 nucleotide sequence: TGTGCCAGTAGTATCCGGACAACCTACGAGCAGTACTTC.

This clone was seen more than once but under ten times. V is TRBV29-1 and J is TRBJ1-2, with a tentative D call TRBD1 (6 bases). Per germline, CDR1 SQVTM and CDR2 ANQGSEA. This CDR3 is 13 amino acids long. V was shortened by 6 bases and J by 7 bases, with 18 bases between the two germline ends. DNA of the CDR3: TGCAGCGTCAAACTGCAGGGGTTGGGTGGCTACACCTTC. Residues: CSVKLQGLGGYTF. Full variable domain (outside the CDR3, taken from reference TRBV29-1 and TRBJ1-2): SAVISQKPSRDICQRGTSLTIQCQVDSQVTMMFWYRQQPGQSLTLIATANQGSEATYESGFVIDKFPISRPNLTFSTLTVSNMSPEDSSIYLCSVKLQGLGGYTFGSGTRLTVV.

The CDR3: CASSETGVGYGYTF. The CDR3 region has the DNA TGTGCCAGCAGCGAGACAGGGGTCGGCTATGGCTACACCTTC. V and J are TRBV11-2 and TRBJ1-2, with 8 bases that match TRBD1. V lost 5 bases and J lost 4; bases outside the gene matches: 6. CDR1 and CDR2 (germline): SGHAT, FQNNGV. This CDR3 contains 14 residues. Using reference TRBV11-2 and TRBJ1-2 for the parts outside the CDR3, the full variable domain is EAGVAQSPRYKIIEKRQSVAFWCNPISGHATLYWYQQILGQGPKLLIQFQNNGVVDDSQLPKDRFSAERLKGVDSTLKIQPAKLEDSAVYLCASSETGVGYGYTFGSGTRLTVV.

J is TRBJ2-7 and V is TRBV9; TRBD2 agrees at 10 bases. J lost 6 bases, V lost 4 bases, and 10 bases had no gene match. CDR3 size: 15 residues. Germline V CDR1 and CDR2: SGDLS, YYNGEE. The CDR3 region is CASSRTIAGGFEQYF. As DNA, the CDR3 is TGTGCCAGCAGCCGTACAATAGCGGGGGGCTTCGAGCAGTACTTC.

The J gene is TRBJ2-3, the V gene TRBV12-2; the D segment call TRBD2 is taken from the table without a DNA check. TRBV12-2 constitutes a pseudogene. The CDR3 has 16 residues. CDR3 bases: TGTGCAAGTCGCTTTCCAACTAGCGGGCCCACAGATACGCAGTATTTT. This sequence encodes CASRFPTSGPTDTQYF.

The gene calls are TRBV13 and TRBJ2-7; TRBD1 or TRBD2 may be the D gene (6 bases each). Trimming cost V 5 bases and J 8 bases, with 19 bases left between them. This CDR3 contains 14 residues. CDR1 and CDR2 from the germline V gene are PRHDT and FYEKMQ (reference sequence). CDR3 DNA: TGTGCCAGCAGCGGAGGGTACAGGGATCAGCAGCAGTACTTC. The encoded protein is CASSGGYRDQQQYF.